Below are 19 T cell receptor beta chains sequenced from a single sample in a study of blood T cell repertoires in COVID-19. Some clones are missing from TCRdb's copy, which holds only in-frame ones; the method was immunoSEQ multiplex PCR. Of around 300,000 clones in the sample, 88% are singletons; the top ten hold about 3%. The sequenced material came from PBMCs or T cells enriched from blood (not recorded which). Every receptor here comes from a woman in her forties or fifties who had recovered from COVID-19.

The J gene is TRBJ2-1, the V gene TRBV11-2; a possible D gene is TRBD2 (6 bases). The germline V and J ends were trimmed by 3 bases and 7 bases, with 16 bases remaining between them. The CDR3 is 15 residues long. CDR1 and CDR2 from the germline V gene are SGHAT and FQNNGV. The CDR3 DNA sequence: TGTGCCAGCAGCTTTTCGCCGCTAGCGTTAAATGAGCAGTTCTTC. Its protein is CASSFSPLALNEQFF.

This chain uses TRBV27 with TRBJ1-2, with TRBD1 matching 11 bases. This CDR3 is 14 amino acids long. With V trimmed by 5 bases and J by 7 bases, 6 bases remained unmatched. Germline values: CDR1 MNHEY, CDR2 SMNVEV (reference sequence). CDR3 in amino acids: CASSPGTGGLGYTF. The CDR3 nucleotides are TGTGCCAGCAGTCCGGGGACAGGGGGACTTGGCTACACCTTC.

V gene TRBV7-3 combines with J gene TRBJ2-7, with 8 nucleotides matching TRBD1. Germline V lookup: CDR1 SGHTA, CDR2 FQGTGA. V gave up 4 bases and J gave up 6 bases; unmatched junction bases: 5. The CDR3 contains 13 residues. The CDR3, as DNA: TGTGCCAGCAGCTGGACAACAGGGGGCGAGCAGTACTTC. It translates to CASSWTTGGEQYF.

This rearrangement joins TRBV5-4 to TRBJ1-5; D is ambiguous. V gave up 0 bases and J gave up 4 bases, with 11 bases separating them. The CDR3 runs to 15 residues. The germline V gene encodes CDR1 SGHNT and CDR2 YYREEE (reference sequence). CDR3 coding DNA: TGTGCCAGCAGCTTGGGCAGCGGCTTGAATCAGCCCCAGCATTTT. Its translation: CASSLGSGLNQPQHF.

V gene TRBV7-8 combines with J gene TRBJ2-3; no definite D call. The CDR3 runs to 14 residues. The germline gives CDR1 SGHVS, CDR2 FQNEAQ. V dropped 5 bases and J dropped 1 base, with 10 bases sitting between them. The CDR3, as DNA: TGTGCCAGCAGCCCGTCGACTGGCACAGATACGCAGTATTTT. Translating it yields CASSPSTGTDTQYF.

This sequence joins TRBV6-2 or TRBV6-3 and TRBJ1-2, with no clear D. The CDR3 consists of 16 residues. Germline V gives CDR1 MNHEY, CDR2 SVGEGT. The germline V and J ends were trimmed by 5 bases and 1 base, with 17 bases remaining between them. This CDR3 reads CASSPAGSLSNYGYTF. Here the CDR3 DNA reads TGTGCCAGCAGTCCCGCGGGGAGCTTAAGTAACTATGGCTACACCTTC.

The genes are TRBV13 and TRBJ2-1; D is possibly TRBD2 (6 bases). Trimming removed 4 bases from V and 7 bases from J, with 11 bases in between. The V gene's germline CDR1 is PRHDT and CDR2 FYEKMQ (reference sequence). The CDR3 sequence is 13 residues long. This CDR3 is CASSSRLVNEQFF. CDR3 nucleotides: TGTGCCAGCAGCTCAAGACTAGTAAATGAGCAGTTCTTC.

The chain carries TRBV29-1 and TRBJ2-2, with 9 nucleotides matching TRBD2. J gave up 4 bases and V 5 bases, and 14 bases lay outside the gene matches. The CDR3 is 17 amino acids. From germline, CDR1 is SQVTM and CDR2 ANQGSEA. This CDR3 reads CSVPPPGGLAGTGELFF. In DNA form, the CDR3 reads TGCAGCGTTCCTCCCCCCGGGGGACTAGCTGGCACCGGGGAGCTGTTTTTT.

This clone has more than one count but fewer than ten. The rearrangement joins TRBV7-9 to TRBJ2-1; 8 bases map to TRBD1. CDR1 is SEHNR and CDR2 is FQNEAQ in the germline V gene (reference sequence). The CDR3 is made up of 17 amino acids. The ends lost 5 bases at V and 3 bases at J; junction bases unmatched: 12. The CDR3 region has the DNA TGTGCCAGCAGCCTCCTAGGTGGGACAGGCCTCTACAATGAGCAGTTCTTC. This sequence encodes CASSLLGGTGLYNEQFF.

This clone was observed a single time. This chain uses TRBV28 with TRBJ1-1, with no clear D. The V end lost 4 bases, the J end lost 0 bases, and 15 bases lay between the germline ends. Per the germline V gene, CDR1 is MDHEN and CDR2 is SYDVKM. This CDR3 contains 16 residues. The CDR3 protein is CASSSPRGVVNTEAFF. CDR3 nucleotides: TGTGCCAGCAGTTCCCCGCGCGGGGTGGTGAACACTGAAGCTTTCTTT.

The CDR3 here is CASSLQGLDQEKLFF. DNA of the CDR3: TGTGCCAGCAGCCTCCAGGGCTTGGATCAGGAAAAACTGTTTTTT. The chain uses TRBV6-5 and TRBJ1-4, with D tentatively TRBD1 (5 bases). The V end was cut by 6 bases, the J end by 8 bases, with 19 bases between. The V gene's germline CDR1 is MNHEY and CDR2 SVGAGI. CDR3 length equals 15 residues.

The V call is TRBV2, the J call TRBJ2-2; 12 bases fit TRBD2. The CDR3 length is 18 residues. Trimming took 7 bases from V and 4 from J; bases not matched to a gene: 13. Per germline, CDR1 SNHLY and CDR2 FYNNEI. The CDR3 bases are TGTGCCAGCACCTTGGGGCTAGCGGGAGGGCGCGGCACCGGGGAGCTGTTTTTT. Translation: CASTLGLAGGRGTGELFF.

The rearrangement joins TRBV28 to TRBJ2-1; a possible D gene is TRBD2 (5 bases). V was shortened by 1 base and J by 6 bases, with 10 bases between the two germline ends. The CDR3 length is 14 residues. In germline, CDR1 is MDHEN, CDR2 SYDVKM. The CDR3 DNA reads TGTGCCAGCAGTTTATTTAGTAGCGCCAATGAGCAGTTCTTC. Its protein product is CASSLFSSANEQFF.

J is TRBJ1-6 and V is TRBV28, with 9 nucleotides matching TRBD1. Germline CDR1 MDHEN, CDR2 SYDVKM. This CDR3 has 16 amino acids. The V and J ends lost 7 bases and 5 bases, in that order; junction bases with no gene match: 9. CDR3: CASIGLGQGNNSPLHF. CDR3 nucleotide sequence: TGTGCCAGCATAGGACTTGGACAGGGGAATAATTCACCCCTCCACTTT.

The J gene is TRBJ1-3, the V gene TRBV2; D is ambiguous. The CDR3 runs to 14 residues. Trimming took 6 bases from V and 0 from J, leaving 9 bases between them. CDR1 and CDR2 from the germline V gene are SNHLY and FYNNEI. The CDR3 reads CASRAHSSGNTIYF. The CDR3 DNA is TGTGCCAGCAGGGCCCACAGCTCTGGAAACACCATATATTTT.

This clone showed up just once. The chain combines TRBV28 with TRBJ2-7, with 12 nucleotides matching TRBD2. Germline assignment: CDR1 MDHEN and CDR2 SYDVKM. The CDR3 loop spans 16 amino acids. Unmatched junction bases numbered 10, after V lost 4 bases and J lost 6 bases. CDR3: CASSSPLTSGSGEQYF. The CDR3 coding sequence is TGTGCCAGCAGTTCCCCCCTGACTAGCGGGAGTGGCGAGCAGTACTTC.

The CDR3 bases are TGTGCCACCAGTGTCTACAGGGGGCTCGAGGAACGGCTGCCCCAGCATTTT. This translates into CATSVYRGLEERLPQHF. The chain links TRBV24-1 to TRBJ1-5, with 9 bases lining up with TRBD1. The length of the CDR3 is 17 residues. After removal of 5 bases from V and 9 bases from J, the junction contained 16 bases not matched to a gene. Germline V gene sequence: CDR1 KGHDR, CDR2 SFDVKD.

This clone was counted between two and nine times. J is TRBJ2-7 and V is TRBV27, with TRBD2 identical over 9 bases. Germline CDR1 and CDR2: MNHEY and SMNVEV (reference sequence). The CDR3 has 17 amino acids. Trimming removed 8 bases from V and 2 bases from J; junction bases left unmatched: 16. CDR3 DNA sequence: TGTGCCAGCCGGCCCCGAGGAAGCGGGAGGCCAACCTACGAGCAGTACTTC. As protein: CASRPRGSGRPTYEQYF.

J is TRBJ1-2 and V is TRBV5-1; no clear D gene. Germline V lookup: CDR1 SGHRS, CDR2 YFSETQ. The CDR3 is made up of 14 amino acids. V lost 1 base to trimming and J lost 8 bases, with 15 bases between them. As DNA, the CDR3 is TGCGCCAGCAGCTTGTTGACCGGGGTTGACGGCTACACCTTC. This codes for CASSLLTGVDGYTF.